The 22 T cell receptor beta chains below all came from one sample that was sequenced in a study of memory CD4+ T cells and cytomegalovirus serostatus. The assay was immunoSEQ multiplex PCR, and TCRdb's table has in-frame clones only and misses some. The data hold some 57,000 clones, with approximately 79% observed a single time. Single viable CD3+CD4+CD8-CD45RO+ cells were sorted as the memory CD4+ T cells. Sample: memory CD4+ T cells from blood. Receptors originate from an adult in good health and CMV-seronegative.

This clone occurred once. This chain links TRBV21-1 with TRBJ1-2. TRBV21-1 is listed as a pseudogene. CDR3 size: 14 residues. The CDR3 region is CASSNRGDGYGYTF. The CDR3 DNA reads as TGTGCCAGCAGCAACAGAGGGGATGGGTATGGCTACACCTTC.

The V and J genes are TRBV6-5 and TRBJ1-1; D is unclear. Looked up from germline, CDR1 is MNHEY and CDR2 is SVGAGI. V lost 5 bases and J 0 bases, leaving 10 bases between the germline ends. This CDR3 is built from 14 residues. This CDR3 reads CASSPPNLNTEAFF. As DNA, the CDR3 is TGTGCCAGCAGTCCCCCAAACCTGAACACTGAAGCTTTCTTT.

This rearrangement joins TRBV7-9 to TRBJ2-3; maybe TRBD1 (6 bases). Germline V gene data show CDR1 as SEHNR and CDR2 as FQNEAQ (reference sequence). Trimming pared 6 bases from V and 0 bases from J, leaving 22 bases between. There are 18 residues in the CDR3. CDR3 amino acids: CASSRVRTASDSTDTQYF. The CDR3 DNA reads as TGTGCCAGCAGTCGGGTCCGGACAGCCTCGGATAGCACAGATACGCAGTATTTT.

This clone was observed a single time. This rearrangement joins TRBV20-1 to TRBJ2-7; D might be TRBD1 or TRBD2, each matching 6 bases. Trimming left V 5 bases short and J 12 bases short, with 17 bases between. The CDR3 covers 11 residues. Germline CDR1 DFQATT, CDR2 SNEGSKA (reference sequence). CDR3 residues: CSAEEGDFRYF. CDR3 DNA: TGCAGTGCTGAAGAGGGGGACTTTCGGTACTTC.

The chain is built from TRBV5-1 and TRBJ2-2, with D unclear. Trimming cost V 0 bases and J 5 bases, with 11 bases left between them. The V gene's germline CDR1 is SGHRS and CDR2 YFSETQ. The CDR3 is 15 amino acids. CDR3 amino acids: CASSLGGSITGELFF. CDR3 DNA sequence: TGCGCCAGCAGCTTGGGGGGATCGATTACCGGGGAGCTGTTTTTT.

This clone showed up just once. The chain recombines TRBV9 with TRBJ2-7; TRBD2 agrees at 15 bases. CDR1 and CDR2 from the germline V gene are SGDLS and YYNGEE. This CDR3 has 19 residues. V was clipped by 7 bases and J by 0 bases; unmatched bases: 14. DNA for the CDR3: TGTGCCAGCCAGAATCCCGGACTAGCGGGAGGGGGTACCTCCTACGAGCAGTACTTC. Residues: CASQNPGLAGGGTSYEQYF. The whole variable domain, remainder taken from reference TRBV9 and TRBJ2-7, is DSGVTQTPKHLITATGQRVTLRCSPRSGDLSVYWYQQSLDQGLQFLIQYYNGEERAKGNILERFSAQQFPDLHSELNLSSLELGDSALYFCASQNPGLAGGGTSYEQYFGPGTRLTVT.

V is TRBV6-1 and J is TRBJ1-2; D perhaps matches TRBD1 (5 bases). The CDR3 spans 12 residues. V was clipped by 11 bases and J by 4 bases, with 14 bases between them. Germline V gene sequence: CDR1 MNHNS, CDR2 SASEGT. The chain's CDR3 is CALSEGSYGYTF. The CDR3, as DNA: TGTGCCCTATCGGAGGGGAGCTATGGCTACACCTTC.

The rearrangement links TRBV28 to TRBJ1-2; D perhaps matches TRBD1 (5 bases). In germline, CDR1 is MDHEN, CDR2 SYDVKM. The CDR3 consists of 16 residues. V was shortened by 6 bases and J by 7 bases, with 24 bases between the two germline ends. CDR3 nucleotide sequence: TGTGCCAGCAGAACCCCATACCGGGACTCATACCGTGGCTACACCTTC. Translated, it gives CASRTPYRDSYRGYTF.

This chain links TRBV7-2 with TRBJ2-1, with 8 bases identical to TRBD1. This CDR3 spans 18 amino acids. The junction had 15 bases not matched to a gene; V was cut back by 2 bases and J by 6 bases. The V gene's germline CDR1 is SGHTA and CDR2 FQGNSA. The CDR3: CASSLRRQGKQGLNEQFF. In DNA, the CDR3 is TGTGCCAGCAGCTTAAGAAGACAGGGGAAACAGGGTCTCAATGAGCAGTTCTTC.

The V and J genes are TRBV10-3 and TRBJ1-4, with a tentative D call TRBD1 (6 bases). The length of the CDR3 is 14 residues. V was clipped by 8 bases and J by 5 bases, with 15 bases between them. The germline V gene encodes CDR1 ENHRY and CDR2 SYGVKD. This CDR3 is CAIGGGGTNEKLFF. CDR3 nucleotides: TGTGCCATCGGAGGGGGAGGAACAAATGAAAAACTGTTTTTT.

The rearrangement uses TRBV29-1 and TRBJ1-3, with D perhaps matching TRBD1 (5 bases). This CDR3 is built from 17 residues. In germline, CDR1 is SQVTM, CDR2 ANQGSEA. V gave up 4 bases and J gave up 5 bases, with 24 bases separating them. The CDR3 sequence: CSVGGRVRWHNRNTIYF. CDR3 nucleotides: TGCAGCGTTGGGGGACGGGTCCGGTGGCATAACAGAAACACCATATATTTT. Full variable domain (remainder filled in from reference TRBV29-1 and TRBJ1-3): SAVISQKPSRDICQRGTSLTIQCQVDSQVTMMFWYRQQPGQSLTLIATANQGSEATYESGFVIDKFPISRPNLTFSTLTVSNMSPEDSSIYLCSVGGRVRWHNRNTIYFGEGSWLTVV.

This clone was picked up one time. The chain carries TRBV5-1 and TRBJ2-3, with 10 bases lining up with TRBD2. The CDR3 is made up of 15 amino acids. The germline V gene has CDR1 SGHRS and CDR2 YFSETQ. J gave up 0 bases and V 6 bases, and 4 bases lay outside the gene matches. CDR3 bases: TGCGCCAGCACCGAGACTAGCGGGAGCACAGATACGCAGTATTTT. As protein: CASTETSGSTDTQYF.

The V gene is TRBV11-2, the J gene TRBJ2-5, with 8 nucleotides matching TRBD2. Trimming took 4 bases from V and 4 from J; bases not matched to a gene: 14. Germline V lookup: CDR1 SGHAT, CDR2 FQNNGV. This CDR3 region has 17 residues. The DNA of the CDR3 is TGTGCCAGCAGCTCCAGGGGCGGGCCTGCGGGAGGAGAGACCCAGTACTTC. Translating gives CASSSRGGPAGGETQYF.

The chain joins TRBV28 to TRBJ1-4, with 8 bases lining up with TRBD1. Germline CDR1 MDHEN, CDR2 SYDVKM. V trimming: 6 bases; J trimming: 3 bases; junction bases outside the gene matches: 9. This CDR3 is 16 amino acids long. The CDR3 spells CASSRGQGGSNEKLFF. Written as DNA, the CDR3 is TGTGCCAGCAGCCGCGGACAGGGAGGGTCTAATGAAAAACTGTTTTTT.

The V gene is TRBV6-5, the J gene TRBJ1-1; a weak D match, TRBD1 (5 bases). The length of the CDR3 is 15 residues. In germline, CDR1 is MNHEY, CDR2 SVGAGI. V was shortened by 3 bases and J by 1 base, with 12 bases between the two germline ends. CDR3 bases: TGTGCCAGCAGTTATCGTCGGGGCACGAACACTGAAGCTTTCTTT. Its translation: CASSYRRGTNTEAFF.

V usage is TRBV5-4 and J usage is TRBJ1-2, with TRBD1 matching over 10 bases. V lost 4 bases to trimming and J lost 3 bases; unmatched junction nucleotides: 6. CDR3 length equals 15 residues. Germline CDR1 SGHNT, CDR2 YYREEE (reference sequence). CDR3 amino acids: CASSLGQGLDYGYTF. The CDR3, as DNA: TGTGCCAGCAGCCTGGGACAGGGGTTGGACTATGGCTACACCTTC.

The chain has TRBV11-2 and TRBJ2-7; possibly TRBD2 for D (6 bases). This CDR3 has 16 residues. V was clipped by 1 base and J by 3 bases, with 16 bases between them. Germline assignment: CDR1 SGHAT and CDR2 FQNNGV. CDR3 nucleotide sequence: TGTGCCAGCAGCTTAGGGCCCGGTAGCGGAGGCTACGAGCAGTACTTC. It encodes CASSLGPGSGGYEQYF.

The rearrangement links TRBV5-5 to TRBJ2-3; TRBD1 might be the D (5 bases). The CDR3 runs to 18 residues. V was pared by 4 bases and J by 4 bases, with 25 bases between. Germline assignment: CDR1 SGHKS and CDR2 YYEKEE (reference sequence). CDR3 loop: CASSPAPFLVRVSDTQYF. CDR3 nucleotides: TGTGCCAGCAGCCCCGCACCTTTTCTTGTCAGGGTTTCAGATACGCAGTATTTT.

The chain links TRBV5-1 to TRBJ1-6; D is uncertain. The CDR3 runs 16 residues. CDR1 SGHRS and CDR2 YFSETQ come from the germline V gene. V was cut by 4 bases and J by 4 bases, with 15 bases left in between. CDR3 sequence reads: CASSETGREYNSPLHF. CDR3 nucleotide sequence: TGCGCCAGCAGCGAGACCGGGAGGGAATATAATTCACCCCTCCACTTT.

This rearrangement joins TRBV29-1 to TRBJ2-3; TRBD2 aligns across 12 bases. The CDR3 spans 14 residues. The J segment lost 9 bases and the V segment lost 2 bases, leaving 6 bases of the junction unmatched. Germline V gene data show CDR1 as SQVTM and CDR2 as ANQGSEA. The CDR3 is CSVERLAGVGTQYF. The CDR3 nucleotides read TGCAGCGTTGAAAGACTAGCGGGAGTAGGGACGCAGTATTTT.

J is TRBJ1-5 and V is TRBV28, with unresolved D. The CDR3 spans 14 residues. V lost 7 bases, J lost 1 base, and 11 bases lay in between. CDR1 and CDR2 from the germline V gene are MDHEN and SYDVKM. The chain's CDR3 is CASKGILSNQPQHF. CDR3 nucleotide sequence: TGTGCCAGCAAAGGCATATTAAGCAATCAGCCCCAGCATTTT.

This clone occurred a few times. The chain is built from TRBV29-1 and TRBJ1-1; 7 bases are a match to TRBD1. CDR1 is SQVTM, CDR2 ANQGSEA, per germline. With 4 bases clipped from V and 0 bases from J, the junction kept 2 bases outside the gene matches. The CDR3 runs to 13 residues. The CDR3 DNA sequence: TGCAGCGTTGGGGGACAGATGAACACTGAAGCTTTCTTT. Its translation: CSVGGQMNTEAFF.